These T cell receptor beta chains were read from a single sample in a study of shared clonotypes between healthy human individuals. Using immunoSEQ multiplex PCR, the repertoire was profiled, and TCRdb retains in-frame clones only, with some absent. The repertoire has some 2,100,000 clones, 90% to 95% of them found once; the top ten carry roughly 1.7%. Sequenced sample: naive CD8+ T cells from PBMCs. All receptors derive from a man between 18 and 35 years old in good health. Some clones in this sample may be carry-over from other donors' samples. Both conserved end residues are part of each CDR3. Each record gives: CDR3 protein, V gene, J gene.

cdr3_aa: CASSYSRYGVGAFF; v_call: TRBV6-5; j_call: TRBJ1-1
cdr3_aa: CASTAGGSVGYTF; v_call: TRBV6-1; j_call: TRBJ1-2
cdr3_aa: CASSPMTGGAYGYTF; v_call: TRBV5-1; j_call: TRBJ1-2
cdr3_aa: CASSEAVAEEREAHNEQFF; v_call: TRBV6-1; j_call: TRBJ2-1
cdr3_aa: CASTTGVAHNEQFF; v_call: TRBV2; j_call: TRBJ2-1
cdr3_aa: CASSQGGGLLTDTQYF; v_call: TRBV4-1; j_call: TRBJ2-3
cdr3_aa: CATSPRAGTDTQYF; v_call: TRBV15; j_call: TRBJ2-3
cdr3_aa: CASSGRGSHEQYF; v_call: TRBV7-2; j_call: .
cdr3_aa: CASSLRVGYEQYF; v_call: TRBV27; j_call: TRBJ2-7
cdr3_aa: CASSPSPRETQYF; v_call: TRBV7-9; j_call: TRBJ2-5
cdr3_aa: CASSPNPYEQYF; v_call: TRBV6-5; j_call: TRBJ2-7
cdr3_aa: CAIRETAVAGGELFF; v_call: TRBV10-3; j_call: TRBJ2-2
cdr3_aa: CASTLGLAGPTGELFF; v_call: TRBV5-6; j_call: TRBJ2-2
cdr3_aa: CASSPETQYSNQPQHF; v_call: TRBV18; j_call: TRBJ1-5
cdr3_aa: CASSSNLGGLGNQPQHF; v_call: TRBV7-9; j_call: TRBJ1-5
cdr3_aa: CASSLDLRDRQETQYF; v_call: TRBV11-2; j_call: TRBJ2-5
cdr3_aa: CASSQGFGDELFF; v_call: TRBV4-3; j_call: TRBJ1-4
cdr3_aa: CASSPPRGFYNEQFF; v_call: TRBV5-6; j_call: TRBJ2-1
cdr3_aa: CASSFSSGPHSYEQYF; v_call: TRBV27; j_call: TRBJ2-7
cdr3_aa: CASSSGTNYGYTF; v_call: TRBV28; j_call: TRBJ1-2
cdr3_aa: CASSPRRDEQYF; v_call: TRBV18; j_call: TRBJ2-7
cdr3_aa: CASSPPAGGLHGDIQYF; v_call: TRBV9; j_call: TRBJ2-4
cdr3_aa: CASSLGQGPLYGYTF; v_call: TRBV5-1; j_call: TRBJ1-2
cdr3_aa: CSVLTGYGYTF; v_call: TRBV29-1; j_call: TRBJ1-2
cdr3_aa: CASSLMQAYNEQFF; v_call: TRBV28; j_call: TRBJ2-1
cdr3_aa: CASAPLNTGELFF; v_call: TRBV7-8; j_call: TRBJ2-2
cdr3_aa: CASSRPSYNEQFF; v_call: TRBV9; j_call: TRBJ2-1
cdr3_aa: CASSSPLRNYEQYF; v_call: TRBV7-9; j_call: TRBJ2-7
cdr3_aa: CASSSSVAGTSGRPYEQYF; v_call: TRBV5-6; j_call: TRBJ2-7
cdr3_aa: CASRGRGPNTGELFF; v_call: TRBV27; j_call: TRBJ2-2
cdr3_aa: CASSYSGAGVGETQYF; v_call: TRBV6-5; j_call: TRBJ2-5
cdr3_aa: CASSPKGRDYEQYF; v_call: TRBV7-9; j_call: TRBJ2-7
cdr3_aa: CASSSPQTGTYEQYF; v_call: TRBV27; j_call: TRBJ2-7
cdr3_aa: CASRLGWGFRDEQYF; v_call: TRBV2; j_call: TRBJ2-7
cdr3_aa: CSVTSGTNTGELFF; v_call: TRBV29-1; j_call: TRBJ2-2
cdr3_aa: CASSPNPYNEQFF; v_call: TRBV19; j_call: TRBJ2-1
cdr3_aa: CASSTSGNPYEQYF; v_call: TRBV25-1; j_call: TRBJ2-7
cdr3_aa: CASSYEKGAFTGELFF; v_call: TRBV27; j_call: TRBJ2-2
cdr3_aa: CASSLRGHEQFF; v_call: TRBV27; j_call: TRBJ2-1
cdr3_aa: CASSEFGDGAYGYTF; v_call: TRBV2; j_call: TRBJ1-2
cdr3_aa: CASSSGLIYEQYF; v_call: TRBV27; j_call: TRBJ2-7